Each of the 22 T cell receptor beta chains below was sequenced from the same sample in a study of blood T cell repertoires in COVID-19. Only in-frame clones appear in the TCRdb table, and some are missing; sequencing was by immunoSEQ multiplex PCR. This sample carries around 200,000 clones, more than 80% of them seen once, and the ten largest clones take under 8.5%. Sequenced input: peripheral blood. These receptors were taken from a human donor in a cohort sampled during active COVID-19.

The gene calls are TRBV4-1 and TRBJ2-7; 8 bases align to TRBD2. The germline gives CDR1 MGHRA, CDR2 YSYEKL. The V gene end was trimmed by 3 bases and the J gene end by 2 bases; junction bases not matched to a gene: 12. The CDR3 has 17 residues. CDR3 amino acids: CASSHSYSGGSAYEQYF. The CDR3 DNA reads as TGCGCCAGCAGCCACTCCTACAGCGGGGGTTCCGCCTACGAGCAGTACTTC.

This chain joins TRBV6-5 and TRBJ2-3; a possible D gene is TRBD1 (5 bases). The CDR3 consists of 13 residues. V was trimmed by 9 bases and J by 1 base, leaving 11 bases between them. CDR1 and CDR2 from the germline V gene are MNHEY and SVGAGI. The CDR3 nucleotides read TGTGCCAGTAAGGGGTCTGGCACAGATACGCAGTATTTT. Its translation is CASKGSGTDTQYF.

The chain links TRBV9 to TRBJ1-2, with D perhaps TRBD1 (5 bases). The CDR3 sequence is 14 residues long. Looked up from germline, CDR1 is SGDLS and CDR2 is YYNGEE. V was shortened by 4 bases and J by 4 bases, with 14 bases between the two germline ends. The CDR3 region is CASSPTGQGYGYTF. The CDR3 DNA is TGTGCCAGCAGCCCAACCGGGCAGGGCTATGGCTACACCTTC.

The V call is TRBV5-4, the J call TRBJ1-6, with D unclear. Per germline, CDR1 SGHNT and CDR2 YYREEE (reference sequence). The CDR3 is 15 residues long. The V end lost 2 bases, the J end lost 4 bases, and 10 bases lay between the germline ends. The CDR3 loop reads CASSFLGGYNSPLHF. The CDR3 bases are TGTGCCAGCAGCTTTCTAGGCGGTTATAATTCACCCCTCCACTTT.

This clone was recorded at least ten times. CDR3 region: CASSLAGLEPRNEQYF. The CDR3 nucleotides read TGTGCCAGCAGCTTGGCAGGACTAGAGCCCCGCAACGAGCAGTACTTC. This rearrangement joins TRBV5-4 to TRBJ2-7; 7 bases fit TRBD2. Per the germline V gene, CDR1 is SGHNT and CDR2 is YYREEE (reference sequence). There are 16 residues in the CDR3. Unmatched junction bases numbered 11, after V lost 0 bases and J lost 5 bases. Looking up the rest from reference TRBV5-4 and TRBJ2-7 gives the full variable domain: ETGVTQSPTHLIKTRGQQVTLRCSSQSGHNTVSWYQQALGQGPQFIFQYYREEENGRGNFPPRFSGLQFPNYSSELNVNALELDDSALYLCASSLAGLEPRNEQYFGPGTRLTVT.

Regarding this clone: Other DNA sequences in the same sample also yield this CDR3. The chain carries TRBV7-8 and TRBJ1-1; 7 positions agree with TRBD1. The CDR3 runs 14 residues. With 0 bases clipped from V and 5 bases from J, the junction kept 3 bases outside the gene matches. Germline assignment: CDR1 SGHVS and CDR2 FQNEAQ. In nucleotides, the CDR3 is TGTGCCAGCAGCTTAGCAGGGGGCAGGACTGAAGCTTTCTTT. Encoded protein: CASSLAGGRTEAFF. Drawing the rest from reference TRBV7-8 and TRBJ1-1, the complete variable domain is GAGVSQSPRYKVAKRGQDVALRCDPISGHVSLFWYQQALGQGPEFLTYFQNEAQLDKSGLPSDRFFAERPEGSVSTLKIQRTQQEDSAVYLCASSLAGGRTEAFFGQGTRLTVV.

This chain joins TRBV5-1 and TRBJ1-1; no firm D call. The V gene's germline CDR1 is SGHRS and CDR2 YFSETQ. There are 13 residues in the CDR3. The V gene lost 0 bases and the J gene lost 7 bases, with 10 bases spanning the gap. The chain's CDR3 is CASSLAGSGEAFF. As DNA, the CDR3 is TGCGCCAGCAGCTTGGCCGGTTCCGGTGAAGCTTTCTTT.

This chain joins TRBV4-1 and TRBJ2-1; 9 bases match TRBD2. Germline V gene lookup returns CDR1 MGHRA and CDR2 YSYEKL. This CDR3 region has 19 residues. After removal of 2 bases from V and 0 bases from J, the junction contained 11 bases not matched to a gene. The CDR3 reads CASSQTAAAGGSSYNEQFF. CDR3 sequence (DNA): TGCGCCAGCAGCCAAACTGCGGCTGCGGGGGGGAGCTCCTACAATGAGCAGTTCTTC.

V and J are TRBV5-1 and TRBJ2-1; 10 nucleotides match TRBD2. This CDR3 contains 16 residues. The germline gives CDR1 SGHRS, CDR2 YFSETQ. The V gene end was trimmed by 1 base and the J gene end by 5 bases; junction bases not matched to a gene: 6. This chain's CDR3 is CASSLLAGDTDNEQFF. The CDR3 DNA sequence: TGCGCCAGCAGCTTGCTAGCGGGGGATACCGACAATGAGCAGTTCTTC.

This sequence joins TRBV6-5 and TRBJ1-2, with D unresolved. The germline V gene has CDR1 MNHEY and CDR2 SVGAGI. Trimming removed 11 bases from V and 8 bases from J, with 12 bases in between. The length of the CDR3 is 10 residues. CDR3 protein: CAPPLAGYTF. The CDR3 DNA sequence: TGTGCCCCCCCCCTAGCCGGCTACACCTTC.

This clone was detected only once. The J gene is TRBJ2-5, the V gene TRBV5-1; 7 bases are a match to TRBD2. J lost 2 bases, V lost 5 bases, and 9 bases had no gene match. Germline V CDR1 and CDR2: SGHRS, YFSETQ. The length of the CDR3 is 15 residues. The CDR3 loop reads CASSSIPGGQETQYF. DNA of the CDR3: TGCGCCAGCAGTTCAATCCCCGGGGGGCAAGAGACCCAGTACTTC.

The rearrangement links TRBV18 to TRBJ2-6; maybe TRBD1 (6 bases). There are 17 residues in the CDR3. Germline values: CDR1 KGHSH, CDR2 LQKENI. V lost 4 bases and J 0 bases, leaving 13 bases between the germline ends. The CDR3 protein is CASSRSGDHSGANVLTF. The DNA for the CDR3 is TGTGCCAGCTCACGGTCAGGGGACCACTCTGGGGCCAACGTCCTGACTTTC. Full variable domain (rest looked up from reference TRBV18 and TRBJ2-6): NAGVMQNPRHLVRRRGQEARLRCSPMKGHSHVYWYRQLPEEGLKFMVYLQKENIIDESGMPKERFSAEFPKEGPSILRIQQVVRGDSAAYFCASSRSGDHSGANVLTFGAGSRLTVL.

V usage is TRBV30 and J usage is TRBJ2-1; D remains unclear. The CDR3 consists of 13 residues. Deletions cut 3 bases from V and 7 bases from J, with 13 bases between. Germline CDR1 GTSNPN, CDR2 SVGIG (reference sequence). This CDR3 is CAWRGGGWNEQFF. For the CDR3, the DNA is TGTGCCTGGAGAGGTGGCGGCTGGAATGAGCAGTTCTTC. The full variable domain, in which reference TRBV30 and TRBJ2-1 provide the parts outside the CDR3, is SQTIHQWPATLVQPVGSPLSLECTVEGTSNPNLYWYRQAAGRGLQLLFYSVGIGQISSEVPQNLSASRPQDRQFILSSKKLLLSDSGFYLCAWRGGGWNEQFFGPGTRLTVL.

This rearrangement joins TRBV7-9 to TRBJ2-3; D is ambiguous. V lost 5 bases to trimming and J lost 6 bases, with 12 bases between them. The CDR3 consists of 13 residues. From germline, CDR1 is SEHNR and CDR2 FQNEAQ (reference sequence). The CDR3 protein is CASSPVAEDTQYF. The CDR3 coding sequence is TGTGCCAGCAGCCCAGTGGCGGAGGATACGCAGTATTTT.

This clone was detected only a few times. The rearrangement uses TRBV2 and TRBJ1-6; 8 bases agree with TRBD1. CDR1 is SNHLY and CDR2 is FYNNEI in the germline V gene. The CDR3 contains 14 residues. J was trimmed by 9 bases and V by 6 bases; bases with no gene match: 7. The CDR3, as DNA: TGTGCCAGCAGCCTGACAGGGGATGGTTCACCCCTCCACTTT. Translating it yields CASSLTGDGSPLHF.

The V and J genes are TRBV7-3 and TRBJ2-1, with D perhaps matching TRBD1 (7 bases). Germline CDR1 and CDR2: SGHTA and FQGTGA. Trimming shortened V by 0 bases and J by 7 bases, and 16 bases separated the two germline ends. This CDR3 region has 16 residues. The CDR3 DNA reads TGTGCCAGCAGCTTAACTTCCAGGGGGAGGCAGAATGAGCAGTTCTTC. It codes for CASSLTSRGRQNEQFF.

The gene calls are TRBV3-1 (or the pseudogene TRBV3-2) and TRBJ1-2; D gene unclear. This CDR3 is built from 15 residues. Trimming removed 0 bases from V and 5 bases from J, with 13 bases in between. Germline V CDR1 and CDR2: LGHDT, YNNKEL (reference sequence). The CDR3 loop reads CASSQDPGGIYGYTF. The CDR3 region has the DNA TGTGCCAGCAGCCAAGATCCGGGAGGGATTTATGGCTACACCTTC.

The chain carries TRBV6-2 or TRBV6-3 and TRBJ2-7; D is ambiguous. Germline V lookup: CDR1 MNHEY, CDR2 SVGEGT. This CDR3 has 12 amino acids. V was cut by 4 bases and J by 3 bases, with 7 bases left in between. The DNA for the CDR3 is TGTGCCAGCAGTTTTGGCAACTACGAGCAGTACTTC. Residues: CASSFGNYEQYF.

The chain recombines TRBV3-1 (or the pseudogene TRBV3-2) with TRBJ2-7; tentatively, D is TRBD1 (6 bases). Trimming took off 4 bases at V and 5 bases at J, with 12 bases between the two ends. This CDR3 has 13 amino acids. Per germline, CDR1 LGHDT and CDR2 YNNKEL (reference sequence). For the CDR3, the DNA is TGTGCCAGCAGCCGCCAAAGGGGGAACGAGCAGTACTTC. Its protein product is CASSRQRGNEQYF.

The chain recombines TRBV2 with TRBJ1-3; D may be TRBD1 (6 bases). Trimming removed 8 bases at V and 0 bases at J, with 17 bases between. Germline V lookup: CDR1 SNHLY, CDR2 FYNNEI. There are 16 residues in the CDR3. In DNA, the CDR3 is TGTGCCAGCGGAGATCGCCAGGGGATCTCTGGAAACACCATATATTTT. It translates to CASGDRQGISGNTIYF.

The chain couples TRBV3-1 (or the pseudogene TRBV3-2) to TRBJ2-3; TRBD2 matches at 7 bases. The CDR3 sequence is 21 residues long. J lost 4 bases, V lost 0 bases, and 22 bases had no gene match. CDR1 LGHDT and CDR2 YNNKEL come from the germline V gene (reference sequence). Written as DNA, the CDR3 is TGTGCCAGCAGCCAAGAAAAAGCGGGACTAATAAAGATAGGGAGAGCAGATACGCAGTATTTT. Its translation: CASSQEKAGLIKIGRADTQYF.

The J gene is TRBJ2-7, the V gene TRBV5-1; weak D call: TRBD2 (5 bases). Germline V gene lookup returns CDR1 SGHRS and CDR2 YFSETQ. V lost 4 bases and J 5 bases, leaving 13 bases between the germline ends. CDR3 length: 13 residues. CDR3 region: CASSTADGDEQYF. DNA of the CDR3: TGCGCCAGCAGCACAGCGGACGGAGACGAGCAGTACTTC.